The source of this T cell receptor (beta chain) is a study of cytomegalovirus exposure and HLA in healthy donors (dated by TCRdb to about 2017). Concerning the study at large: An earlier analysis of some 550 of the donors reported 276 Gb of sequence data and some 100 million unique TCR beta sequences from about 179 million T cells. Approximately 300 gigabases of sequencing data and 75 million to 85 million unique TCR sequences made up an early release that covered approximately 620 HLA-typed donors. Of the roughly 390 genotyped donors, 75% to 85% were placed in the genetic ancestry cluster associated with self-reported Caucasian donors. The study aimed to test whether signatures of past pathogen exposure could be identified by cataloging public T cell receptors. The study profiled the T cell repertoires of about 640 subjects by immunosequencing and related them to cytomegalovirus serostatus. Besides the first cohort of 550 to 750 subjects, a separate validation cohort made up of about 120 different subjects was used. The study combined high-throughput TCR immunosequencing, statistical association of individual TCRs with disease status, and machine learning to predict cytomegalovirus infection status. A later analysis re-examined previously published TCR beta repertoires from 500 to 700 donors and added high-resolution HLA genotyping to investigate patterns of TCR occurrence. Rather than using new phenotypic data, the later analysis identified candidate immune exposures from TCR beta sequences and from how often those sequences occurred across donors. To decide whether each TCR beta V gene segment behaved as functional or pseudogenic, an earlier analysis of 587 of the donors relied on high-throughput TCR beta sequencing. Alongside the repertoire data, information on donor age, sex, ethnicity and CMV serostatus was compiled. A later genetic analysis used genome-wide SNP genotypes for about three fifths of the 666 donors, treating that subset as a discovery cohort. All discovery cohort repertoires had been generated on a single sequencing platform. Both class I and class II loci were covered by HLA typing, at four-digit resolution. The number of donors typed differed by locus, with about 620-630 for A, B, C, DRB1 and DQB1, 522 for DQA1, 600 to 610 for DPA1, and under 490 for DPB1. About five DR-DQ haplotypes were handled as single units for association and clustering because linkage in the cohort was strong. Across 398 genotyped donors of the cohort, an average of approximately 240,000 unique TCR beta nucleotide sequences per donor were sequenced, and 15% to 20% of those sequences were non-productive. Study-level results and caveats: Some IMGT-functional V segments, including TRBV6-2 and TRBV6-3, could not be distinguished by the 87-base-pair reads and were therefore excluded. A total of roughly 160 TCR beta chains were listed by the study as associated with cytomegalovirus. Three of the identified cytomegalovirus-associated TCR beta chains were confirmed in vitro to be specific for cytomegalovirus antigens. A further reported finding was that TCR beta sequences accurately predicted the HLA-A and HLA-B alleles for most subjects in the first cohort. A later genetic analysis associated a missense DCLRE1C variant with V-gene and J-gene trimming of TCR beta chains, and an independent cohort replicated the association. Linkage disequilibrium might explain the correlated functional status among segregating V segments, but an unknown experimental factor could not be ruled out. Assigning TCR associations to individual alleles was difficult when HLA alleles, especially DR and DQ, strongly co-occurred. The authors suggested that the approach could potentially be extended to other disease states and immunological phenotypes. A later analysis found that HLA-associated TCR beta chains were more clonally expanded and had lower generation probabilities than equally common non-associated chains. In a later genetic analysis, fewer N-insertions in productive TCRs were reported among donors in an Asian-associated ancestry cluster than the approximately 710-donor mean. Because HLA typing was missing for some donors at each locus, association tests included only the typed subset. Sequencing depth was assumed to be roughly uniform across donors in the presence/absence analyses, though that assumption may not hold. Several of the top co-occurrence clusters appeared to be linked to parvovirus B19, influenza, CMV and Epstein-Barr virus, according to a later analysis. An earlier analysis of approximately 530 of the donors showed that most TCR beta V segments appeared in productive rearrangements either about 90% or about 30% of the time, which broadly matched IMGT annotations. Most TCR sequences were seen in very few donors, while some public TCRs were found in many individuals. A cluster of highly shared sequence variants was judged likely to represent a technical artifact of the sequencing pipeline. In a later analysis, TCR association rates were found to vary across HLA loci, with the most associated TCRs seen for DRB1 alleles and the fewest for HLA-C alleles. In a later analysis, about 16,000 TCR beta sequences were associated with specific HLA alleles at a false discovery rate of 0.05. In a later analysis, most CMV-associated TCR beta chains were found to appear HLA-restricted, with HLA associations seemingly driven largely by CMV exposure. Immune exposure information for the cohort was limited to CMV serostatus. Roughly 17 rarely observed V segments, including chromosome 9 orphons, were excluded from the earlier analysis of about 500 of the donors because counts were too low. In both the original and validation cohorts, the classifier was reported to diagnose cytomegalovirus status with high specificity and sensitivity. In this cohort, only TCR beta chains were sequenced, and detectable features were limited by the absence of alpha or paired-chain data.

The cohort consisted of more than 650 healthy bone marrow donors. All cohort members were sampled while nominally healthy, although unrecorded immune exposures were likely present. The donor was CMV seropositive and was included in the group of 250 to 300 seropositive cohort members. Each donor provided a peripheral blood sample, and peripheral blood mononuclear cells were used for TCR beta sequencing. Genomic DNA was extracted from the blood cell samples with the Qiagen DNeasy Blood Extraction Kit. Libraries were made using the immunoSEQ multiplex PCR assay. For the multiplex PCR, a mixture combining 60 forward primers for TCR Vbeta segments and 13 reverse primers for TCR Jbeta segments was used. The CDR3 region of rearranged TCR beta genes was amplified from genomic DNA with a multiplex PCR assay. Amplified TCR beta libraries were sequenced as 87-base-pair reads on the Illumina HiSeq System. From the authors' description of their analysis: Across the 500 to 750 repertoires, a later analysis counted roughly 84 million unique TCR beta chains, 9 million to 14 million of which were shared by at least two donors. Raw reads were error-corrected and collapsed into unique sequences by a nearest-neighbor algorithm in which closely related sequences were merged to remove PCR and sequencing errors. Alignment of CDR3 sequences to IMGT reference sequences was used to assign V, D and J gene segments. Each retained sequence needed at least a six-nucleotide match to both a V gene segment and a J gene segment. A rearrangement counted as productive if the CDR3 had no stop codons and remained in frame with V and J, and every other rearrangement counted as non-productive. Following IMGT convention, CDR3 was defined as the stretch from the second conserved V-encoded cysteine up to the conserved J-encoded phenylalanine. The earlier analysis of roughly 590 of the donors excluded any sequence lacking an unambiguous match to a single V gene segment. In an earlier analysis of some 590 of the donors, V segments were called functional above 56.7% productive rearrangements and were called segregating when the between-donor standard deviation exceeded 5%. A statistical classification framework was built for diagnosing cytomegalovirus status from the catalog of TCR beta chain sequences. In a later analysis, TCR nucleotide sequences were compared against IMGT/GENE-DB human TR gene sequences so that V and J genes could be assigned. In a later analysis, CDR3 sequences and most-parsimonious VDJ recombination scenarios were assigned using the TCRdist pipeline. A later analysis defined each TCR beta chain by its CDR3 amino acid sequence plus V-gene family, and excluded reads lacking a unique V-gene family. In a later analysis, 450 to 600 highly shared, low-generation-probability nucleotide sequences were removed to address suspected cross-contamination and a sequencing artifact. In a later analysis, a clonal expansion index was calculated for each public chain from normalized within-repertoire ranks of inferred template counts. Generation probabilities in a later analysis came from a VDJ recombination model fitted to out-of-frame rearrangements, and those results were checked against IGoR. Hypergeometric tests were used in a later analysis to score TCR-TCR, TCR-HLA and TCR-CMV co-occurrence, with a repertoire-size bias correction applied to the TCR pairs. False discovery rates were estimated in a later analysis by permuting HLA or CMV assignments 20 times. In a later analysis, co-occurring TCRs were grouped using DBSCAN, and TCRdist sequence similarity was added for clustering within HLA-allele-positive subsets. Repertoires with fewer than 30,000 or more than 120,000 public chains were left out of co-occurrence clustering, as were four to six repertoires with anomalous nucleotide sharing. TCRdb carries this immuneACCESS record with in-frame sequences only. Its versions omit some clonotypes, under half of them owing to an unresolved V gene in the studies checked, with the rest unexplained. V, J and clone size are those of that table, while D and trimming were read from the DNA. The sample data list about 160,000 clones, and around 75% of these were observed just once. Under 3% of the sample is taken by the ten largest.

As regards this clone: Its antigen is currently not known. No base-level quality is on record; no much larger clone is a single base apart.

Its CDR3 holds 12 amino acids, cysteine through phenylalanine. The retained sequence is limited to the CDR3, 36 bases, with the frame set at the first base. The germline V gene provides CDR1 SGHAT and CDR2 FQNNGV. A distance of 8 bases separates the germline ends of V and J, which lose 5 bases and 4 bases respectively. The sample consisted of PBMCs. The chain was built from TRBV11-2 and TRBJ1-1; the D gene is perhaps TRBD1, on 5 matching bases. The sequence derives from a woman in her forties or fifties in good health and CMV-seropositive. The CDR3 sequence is CASSGGATEAFF. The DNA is TGTGCCAGCAGCGGAGGGGCCACTGAAGCTTTCTTT.